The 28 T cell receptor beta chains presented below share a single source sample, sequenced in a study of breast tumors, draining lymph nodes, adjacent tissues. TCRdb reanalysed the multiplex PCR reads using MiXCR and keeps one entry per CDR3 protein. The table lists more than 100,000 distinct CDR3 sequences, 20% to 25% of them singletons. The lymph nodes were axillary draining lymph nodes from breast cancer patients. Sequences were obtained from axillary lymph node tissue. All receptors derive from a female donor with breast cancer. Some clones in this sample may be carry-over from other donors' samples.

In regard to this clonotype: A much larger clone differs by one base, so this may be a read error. The CDR3 DNA reads as TGCAGCGTCCCGCAGGGATTTAACTATGGCTACACCTTC. Its protein is CSVPQGFNYGYTF. The chain combines TRBV29-1 with TRBJ1-2, with D perhaps TRBD1 (5 bases). This CDR3 has 13 residues. Germline V CDR1 and CDR2: SQVTM, ANQGSEA. The germline V and J ends were trimmed by 6 bases and 1 base, with 12 bases remaining between them. The complete variable domain, with remaining parts taken from reference TRBV29-1 and TRBJ1-2, reads SAVISQKPSRDICQRGTSLTIQCQVDSQVTMMFWYRQQPGQSLTLIATANQGSEATYESGFVIDKFPISRPNLTFSTLTVSNMSPEDSSIYLCSVPQGFNYGYTFGSGTRLTVV.

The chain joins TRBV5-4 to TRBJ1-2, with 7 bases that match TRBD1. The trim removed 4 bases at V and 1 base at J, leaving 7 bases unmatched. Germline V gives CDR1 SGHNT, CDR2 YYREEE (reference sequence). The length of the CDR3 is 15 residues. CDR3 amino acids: CASSNEGQYNYGYTF. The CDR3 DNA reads TGTGCCAGCAGCAACGAGGGACAGTATAACTATGGCTACACCTTC.

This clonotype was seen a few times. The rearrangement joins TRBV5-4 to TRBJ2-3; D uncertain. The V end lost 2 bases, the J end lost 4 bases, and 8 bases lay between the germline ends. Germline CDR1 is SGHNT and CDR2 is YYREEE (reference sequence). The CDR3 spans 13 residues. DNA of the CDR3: TGTGCCAGCAGCTTATTCGTCGCAGATACGCAGTATTTT. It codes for CASSLFVADTQYF.

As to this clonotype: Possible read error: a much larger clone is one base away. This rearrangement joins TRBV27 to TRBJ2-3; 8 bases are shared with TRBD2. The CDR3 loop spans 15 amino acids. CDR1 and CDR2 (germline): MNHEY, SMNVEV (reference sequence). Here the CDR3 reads CASRGWRTSTDMQYF. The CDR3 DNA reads TGTGCCAGCAGGGGGTGGAGGACTAGCACAGATATGCAGTATTTT.

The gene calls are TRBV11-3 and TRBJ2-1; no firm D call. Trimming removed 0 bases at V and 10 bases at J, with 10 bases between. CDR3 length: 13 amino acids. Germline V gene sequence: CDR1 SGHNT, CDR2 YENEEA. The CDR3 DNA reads TGTGCCAGCAGCTTAGATCTTGTAGGAGAGCAGTTCTTC. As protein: CASSLDLVGEQFF.

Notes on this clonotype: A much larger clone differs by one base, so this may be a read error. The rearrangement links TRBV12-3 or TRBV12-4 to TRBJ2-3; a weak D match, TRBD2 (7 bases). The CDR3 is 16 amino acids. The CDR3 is CACSPGAGAGTDTQYF. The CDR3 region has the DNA TGTGCCTGCAGCCCCGGGGCGGGGGCTGGCACAGATACGCAGTATTTT.

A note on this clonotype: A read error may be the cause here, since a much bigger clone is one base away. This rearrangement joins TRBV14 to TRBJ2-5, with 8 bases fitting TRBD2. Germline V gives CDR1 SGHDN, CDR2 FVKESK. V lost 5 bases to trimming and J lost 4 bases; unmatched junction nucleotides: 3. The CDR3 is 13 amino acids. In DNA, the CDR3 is TGTGCCAGCAGCAGAAGCGGGAGAGAGACCCAGTACTTC. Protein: CASSRSGRETQYF.

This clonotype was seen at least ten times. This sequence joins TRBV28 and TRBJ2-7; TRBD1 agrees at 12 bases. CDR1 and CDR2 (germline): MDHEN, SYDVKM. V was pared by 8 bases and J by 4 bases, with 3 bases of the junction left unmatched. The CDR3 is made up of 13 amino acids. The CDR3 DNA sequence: TGTGCCAGCCGGGGACAGGGGGCATACGAGCAGTACTTC. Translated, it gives CASRGQGAYEQYF.

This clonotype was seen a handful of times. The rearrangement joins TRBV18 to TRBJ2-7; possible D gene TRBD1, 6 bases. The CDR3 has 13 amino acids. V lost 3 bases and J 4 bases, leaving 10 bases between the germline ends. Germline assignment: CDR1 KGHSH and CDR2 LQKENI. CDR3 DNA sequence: TGTGCCAGCTCACCCACAGGGTCTTACGAGCAGTACTTC. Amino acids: CASSPTGSYEQYF.

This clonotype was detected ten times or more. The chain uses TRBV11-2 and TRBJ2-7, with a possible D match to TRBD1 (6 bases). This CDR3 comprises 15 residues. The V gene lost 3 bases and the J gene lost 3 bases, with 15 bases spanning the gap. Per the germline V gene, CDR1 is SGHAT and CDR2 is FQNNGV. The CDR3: CASSFPGAEGYEQYF. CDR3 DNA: TGTGCCAGCAGCTTCCCAGGGGCCGAGGGCTACGAGCAGTACTTC.

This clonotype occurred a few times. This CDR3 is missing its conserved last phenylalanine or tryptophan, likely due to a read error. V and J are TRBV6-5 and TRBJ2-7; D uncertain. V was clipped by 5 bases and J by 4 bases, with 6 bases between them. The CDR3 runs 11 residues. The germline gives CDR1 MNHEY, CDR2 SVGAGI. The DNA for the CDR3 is TGTGCCAGCAGTATCTATTACGAGCAGTACCTC. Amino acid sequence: CASSIYYEQYL.

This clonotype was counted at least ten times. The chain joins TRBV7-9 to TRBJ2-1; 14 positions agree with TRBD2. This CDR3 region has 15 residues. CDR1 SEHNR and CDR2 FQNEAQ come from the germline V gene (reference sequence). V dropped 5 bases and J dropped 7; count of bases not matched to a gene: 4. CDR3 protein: CASSPTSGRVNEQFF. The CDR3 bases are TGTGCCAGCAGCCCGACTAGCGGGAGGGTGAATGAGCAGTTCTTC.

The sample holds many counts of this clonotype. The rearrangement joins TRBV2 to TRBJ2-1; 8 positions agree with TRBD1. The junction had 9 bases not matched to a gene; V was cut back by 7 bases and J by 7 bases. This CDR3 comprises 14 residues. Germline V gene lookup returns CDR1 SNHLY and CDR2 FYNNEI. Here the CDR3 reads CASNRQGPVNEQFF. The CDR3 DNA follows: TGTGCCAGCAACAGACAGGGGCCCGTTAATGAGCAGTTCTTC.

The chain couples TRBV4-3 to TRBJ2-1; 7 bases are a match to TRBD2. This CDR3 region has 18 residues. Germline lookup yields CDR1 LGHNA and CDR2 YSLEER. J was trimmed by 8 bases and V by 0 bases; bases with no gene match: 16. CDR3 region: CASSQDPPASGSYDEQFF. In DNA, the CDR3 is TGCGCCAGCAGCCAAGACCCTCCGGCTAGCGGTTCTTACGATGAGCAGTTCTTC.

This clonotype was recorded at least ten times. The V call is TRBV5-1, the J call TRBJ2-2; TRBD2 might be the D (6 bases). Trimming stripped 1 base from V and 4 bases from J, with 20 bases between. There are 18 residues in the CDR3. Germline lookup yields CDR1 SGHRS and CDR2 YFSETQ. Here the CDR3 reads CASSLPGELVVSTGELFF. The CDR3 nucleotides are TGCGCCAGCAGCTTGCCGGGGGAATTGGTAGTAAGCACCGGGGAGCTGTTTTTT.

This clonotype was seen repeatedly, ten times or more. CDR3 in DNA: TGTGCCAGCAGTTACGCCCGGGGGCCGGGGAGCTACTACGAGCAGTACTTC. It yields the protein CASSYARGPGSYYEQYF. The chain couples TRBV6-2 or TRBV6-3 to TRBJ2-7; D may correspond to TRBD1 or TRBD2 (6 bases each). The CDR3 length is 17 residues. Germline V lookup: CDR1 MNHEY, CDR2 SVGEGT. Trimming cost V 2 bases and J 3 bases, with 20 bases left between them.

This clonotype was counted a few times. The CDR3 here is CAWSRGSNQPQHF. The CDR3 region has the DNA TGTGCCTGGAGTCGTGGAAGCAATCAGCCCCAGCATTTT. V usage is TRBV30 and J usage is TRBJ1-5; D not resolved. This CDR3 has 13 amino acids. Germline assignment: CDR1 GTSNPN and CDR2 SVGIG (reference sequence). V was shortened by 2 bases and J by 1 base, with 6 bases between the two germline ends. The whole variable domain, remainder taken from reference TRBV30 and TRBJ1-5, is SQTIHQWPATLVQPVGSPLSLECTVEGTSNPNLYWYRQAAGRGLQLLFYSVGIGQISSEVPQNLSASRPQDRQFILSSKKLLLSDSGFYLCAWSRGSNQPQHFGDGTRLSIL.

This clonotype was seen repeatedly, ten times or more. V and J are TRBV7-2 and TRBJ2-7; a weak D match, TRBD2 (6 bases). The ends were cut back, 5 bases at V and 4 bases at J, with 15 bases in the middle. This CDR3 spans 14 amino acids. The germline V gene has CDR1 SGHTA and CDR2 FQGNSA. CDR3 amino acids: CASSSYGTPYEQYF. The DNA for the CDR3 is TGTGCCAGCAGCAGCTACGGGACTCCGTACGAGCAGTACTTC.

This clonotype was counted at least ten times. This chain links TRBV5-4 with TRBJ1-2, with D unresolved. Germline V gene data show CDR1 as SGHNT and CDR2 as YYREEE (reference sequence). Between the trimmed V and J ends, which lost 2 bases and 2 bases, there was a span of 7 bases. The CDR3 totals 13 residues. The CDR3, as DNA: TGTGCCAGCAGCTTAGATGGAAACTATGGCTACACCTTC. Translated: CASSLDGNYGYTF.

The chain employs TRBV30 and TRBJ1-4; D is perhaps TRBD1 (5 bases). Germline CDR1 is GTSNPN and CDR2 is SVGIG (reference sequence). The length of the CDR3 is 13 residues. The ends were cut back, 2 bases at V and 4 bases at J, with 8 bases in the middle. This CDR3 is CAWSPGHNEKLFF. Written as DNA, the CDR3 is TGTGCCTGGAGTCCAGGGCATAATGAAAAACTGTTTTTT.

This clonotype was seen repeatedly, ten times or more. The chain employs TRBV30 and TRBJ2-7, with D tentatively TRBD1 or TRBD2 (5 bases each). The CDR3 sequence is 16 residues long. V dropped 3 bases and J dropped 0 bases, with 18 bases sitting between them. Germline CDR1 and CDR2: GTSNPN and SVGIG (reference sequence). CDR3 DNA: TGTGCCTGGAGGGGAACGGGACGGTCGAGCTCCTACGAGCAGTACTTC. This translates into CAWRGTGRSSSYEQYF. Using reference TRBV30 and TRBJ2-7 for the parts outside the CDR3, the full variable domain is SQTIHQWPATLVQPVGSPLSLECTVEGTSNPNLYWYRQAAGRGLQLLFYSVGIGQISSEVPQNLSASRPQDRQFILSSKKLLLSDSGFYLCAWRGTGRSSSYEQYFGPGTRLTVT.

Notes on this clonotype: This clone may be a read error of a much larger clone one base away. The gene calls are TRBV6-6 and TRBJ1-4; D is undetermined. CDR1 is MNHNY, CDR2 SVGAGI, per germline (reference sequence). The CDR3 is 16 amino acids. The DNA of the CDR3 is TGTGCCAGCAGTTACTCGAGGAGTATAGTTAATGGAAAACTGTTTTTT. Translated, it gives CASSYSRSIVNGKLFF.

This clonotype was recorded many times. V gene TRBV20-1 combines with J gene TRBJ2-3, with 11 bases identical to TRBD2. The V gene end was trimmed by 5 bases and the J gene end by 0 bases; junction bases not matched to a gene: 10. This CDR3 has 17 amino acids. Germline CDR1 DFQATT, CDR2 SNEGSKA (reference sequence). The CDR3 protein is CSAPSGRRNSSTDTQYF. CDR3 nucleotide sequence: TGCAGTGCTCCTAGCGGGAGGCGCAACTCTAGCACAGATACGCAGTATTTT.

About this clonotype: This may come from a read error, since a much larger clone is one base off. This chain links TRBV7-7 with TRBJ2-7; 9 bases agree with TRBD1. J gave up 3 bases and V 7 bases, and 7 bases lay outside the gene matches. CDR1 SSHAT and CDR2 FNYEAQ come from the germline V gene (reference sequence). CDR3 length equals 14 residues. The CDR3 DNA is TGTGCCAGCAACAAGGGACAGGGCAACTACGAGCAGTACTTC. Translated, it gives CASNKGQGNYEQYF.

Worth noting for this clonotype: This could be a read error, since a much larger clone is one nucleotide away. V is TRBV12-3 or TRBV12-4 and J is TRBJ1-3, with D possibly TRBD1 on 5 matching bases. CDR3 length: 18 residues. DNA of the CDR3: TGTGCCAGCAGTTTTATACGGGGCCCTTACTTCTCTGGAAACACCACATATTTT. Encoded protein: CASSFIRGPYFSGNTTYF.

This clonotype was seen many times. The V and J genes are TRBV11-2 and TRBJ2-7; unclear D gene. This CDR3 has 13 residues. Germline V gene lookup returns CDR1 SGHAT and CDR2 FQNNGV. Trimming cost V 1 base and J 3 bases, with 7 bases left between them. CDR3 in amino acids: CASSLVGRYEQYF. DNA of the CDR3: TGTGCCAGCAGCTTAGTAGGCCGCTACGAGCAGTACTTC.

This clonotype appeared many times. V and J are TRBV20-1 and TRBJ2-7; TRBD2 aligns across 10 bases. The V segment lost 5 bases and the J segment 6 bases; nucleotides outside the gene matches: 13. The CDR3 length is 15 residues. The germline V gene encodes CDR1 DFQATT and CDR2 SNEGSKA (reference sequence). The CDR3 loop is CSAGGALAGEIEQYF. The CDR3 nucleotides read TGCAGTGCTGGAGGGGCTCTAGCGGGAGAAATCGAGCAGTACTTC.

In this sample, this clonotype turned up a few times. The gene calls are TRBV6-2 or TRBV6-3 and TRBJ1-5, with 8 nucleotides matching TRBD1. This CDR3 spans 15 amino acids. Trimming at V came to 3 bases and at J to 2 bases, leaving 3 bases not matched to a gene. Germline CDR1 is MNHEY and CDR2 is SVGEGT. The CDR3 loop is CASSYSDRGNQPQHF. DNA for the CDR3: TGTGCCAGCAGTTATTCGGACAGGGGCAATCAGCCCCAGCATTTT.